This T cell receptor (beta chain) was recovered during a study of blood T cell repertoires in COVID-19. About the research overall: Sample material is recorded as cDNA or gDNA derived from T cells, B-cell-depleted T cells, or PBMCs.

The CDR3 spans 13 residues. Per germline, CDR1 MRHNA and CDR2 SNTAGT. Trimming stripped 5 bases from V and 3 bases from J, with 7 bases between. Participant-reported clinical history was the basis for cohort assignment. Under the authors' procedure: For nucleated cells, counts were estimated from reference gene primer amplification. Some clones are missing from TCRdb's copy, which holds only in-frame ones; the method was immunoSEQ multiplex PCR. V, J and clone size were drawn from that table, and D and trimming were deduced from the DNA. The sample includes around 150,000 clones, approximately 87% seen only once; the top ten take 6.6%.

The material sequenced was PBMCs or T cells enriched from blood (not recorded which). The source of this sequence is a woman between 50 and 59 years old who had recovered from COVID-19. This rearrangement joins TRBV6-4 to TRBJ2-2, with TRBD1 as a possible D gene (5 bases). The CDR3 loop reads CASSSRDTGELFF. CDR3 DNA: TGTGCCAGCAGTTCCAGGGACACCGGGGAGCTGTTTTTT.